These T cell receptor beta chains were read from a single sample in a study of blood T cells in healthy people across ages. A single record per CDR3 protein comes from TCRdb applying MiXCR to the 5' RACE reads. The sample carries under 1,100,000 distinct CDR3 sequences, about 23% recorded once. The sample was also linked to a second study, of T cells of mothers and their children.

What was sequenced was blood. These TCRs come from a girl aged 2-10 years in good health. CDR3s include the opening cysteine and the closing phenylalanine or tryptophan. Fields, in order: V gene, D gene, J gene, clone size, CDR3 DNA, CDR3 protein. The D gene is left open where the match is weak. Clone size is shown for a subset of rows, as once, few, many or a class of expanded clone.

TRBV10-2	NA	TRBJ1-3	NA	TGCGCCAGCAGTGGACAAAGGGAGAGCTCTGGAAACACCATATATTTT	CASSGQRESSGNTIYF
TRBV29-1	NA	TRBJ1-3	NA	TGCAGCGTTGTTGCTGCTGGAAACACCATATATTTT	CSVVAAGNTIYF
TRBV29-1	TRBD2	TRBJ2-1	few	TGCAGCGTTGCGGCTAGCGGGGAGAATGAGCAGTTCTTC	CSVAASGENEQFF
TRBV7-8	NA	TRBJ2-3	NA	TGTGCCAGCAGCAAAGGCACAGGCACAGATACGCAGTATTTT	CASSKGTGTDTQYF
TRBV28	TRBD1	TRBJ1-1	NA	TGTGCCAGCAGTTTGATGGGAGGGGGCGGCTCTGAAGCTTTCTTT	CASSLMGGGGSEAFF
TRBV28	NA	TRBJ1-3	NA	TGTGCCAGCAGTAATTTCGGAAGCGCCTCTGGAAACACCATATATTTT	CASSNFGSASGNTIYF
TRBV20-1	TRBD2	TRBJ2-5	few	TGCAGTGCTAGTAGCGGGAGGGGCGTAGAGACCCAGTACTTC	CSASSGRGVETQYF
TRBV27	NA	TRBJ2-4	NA	TGTGCCAGCAGTTTATCGGACGTGAGCATTCAGTACTTC	CASSLSDVSIQYF
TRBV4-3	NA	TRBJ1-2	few	TGCGCCAGCAGCCAAGACGTGGGGGTCGGCTACACCTTC	CASSQDVGVGYTF
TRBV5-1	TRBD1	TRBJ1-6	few	TGCGCCAGCAGCTTAGGGGACAGAATGAATTCACCCCTCCACTTT	CASSLGDRMNSPLHF
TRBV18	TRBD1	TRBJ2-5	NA	TGTGCCAGAGAACCGGGACAGGGGGCGAGGAACCAAGAGACCCAGTACTTC	CAREPGQGARNQETQYF
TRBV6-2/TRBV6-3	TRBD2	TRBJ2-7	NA	TGTGCCAGCCATCTAGCGGACGATACCTACGAGCAGTACTTC	CASHLADDTYEQYF
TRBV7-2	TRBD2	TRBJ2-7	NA	TGTGCCAGCAGCTTAGACCTCTCGAGCGGGAGTAACGAGCAGTACTTC	CASSLDLSSGSNEQYF
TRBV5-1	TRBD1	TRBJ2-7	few	TGCGCCAGCAGCTTGTTTCCCGAGCCGGGACAGGGAAGGGACGAGCAGTACTTC	CASSLFPEPGQGRDEQYF
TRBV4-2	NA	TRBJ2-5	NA	TGTGCCAGCAGCCCCAAAGTATTGCGACAAGAGACCCAGTACTTC	CASSPKVLRQETQYF
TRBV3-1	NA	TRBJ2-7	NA	TGTGCCAGCAGCCAAGAGGGGGACGAGCAGTACTTC	CASSQEGDEQYF
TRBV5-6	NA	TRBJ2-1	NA	TGTGCCAGCGTCATTCAAGCATACAATGAGCAGTTCTTC	CASVIQAYNEQFF
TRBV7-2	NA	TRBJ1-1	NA	TGTGCCAGCAGCTTGCATCCGAGGCAAGCTTTCTTT	CASSLHPRQAFF
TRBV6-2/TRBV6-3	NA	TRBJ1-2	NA	TGTGCCAGCAGTTACTCCCCCTCTGGGGCTGCGAGTGGCTACACCTTC	CASSYSPSGAASGYTF
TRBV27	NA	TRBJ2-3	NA	TGTGCCAGCAGTTTATGGTCTAGCGGCACAGATACGCAGTATTTT	CASSLWSSGTDTQYF
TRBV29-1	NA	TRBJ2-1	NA	TGCAGCCTTGTAGCGCGGCTCTCTAACAATGAGCAGTTCTTC	CSLVARLSNNEQFF
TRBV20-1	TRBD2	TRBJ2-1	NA	TGCAGTGCTAGATCTCTAGCGGTTTACAATGAGCAGTTCTTC	CSARSLAVYNEQFF
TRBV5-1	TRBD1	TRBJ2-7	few	TGCGCCAGCAGCTTGAGCGCGGACAGGTTAAACGAGCAGTACTTC	CASSLSADRLNEQYF
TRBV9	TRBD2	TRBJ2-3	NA	TGTGCCAGCGACCTAGCGGGGGGGACCACAGATACGCAGTATTTT	CASDLAGGTTDTQYF
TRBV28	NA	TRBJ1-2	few	TGTGCCAGCAGAAAAGGTACCGACGCCTTTGGCTACACCTTC	CASRKGTDAFGYTF
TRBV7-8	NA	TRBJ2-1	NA	TGTGCCAGCAGCCCAAGAAATCACAATGAGCAGTTCTTC	CASSPRNHNEQFF
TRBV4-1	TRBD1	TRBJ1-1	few	TGCGCCAGCAGCCTCTTGGGACAGGGAGGCACTGAAGCTTTCTTT	CASSLLGQGGTEAFF
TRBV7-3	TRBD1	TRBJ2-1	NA	TGTGCCAGCAGCGTGAGGGGGCGCGGTGACAATGAGCAGTTCTTC	CASSVRGRGDNEQFF
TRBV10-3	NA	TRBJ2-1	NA	TGTGCCATTTCAACGGATTACAATGAGCAGTTCTTC	CAISTDYNEQFF
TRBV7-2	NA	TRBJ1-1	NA	TGTGCCAGCAGCTTAGTCGGAGCCGGGCAGACTGAAGCTTTCTTT	CASSLVGAGQTEAFF
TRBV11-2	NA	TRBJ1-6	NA	TGTGCCAGCGCCGGGGGAGGGTTCGGTTCACCCCTCCACTTT	CASAGGGFGSPLHF
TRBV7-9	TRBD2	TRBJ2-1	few	TGTGCCAGCAGCTCGATCTTGCGTCGGACTAGCGGGACCAACAATGAGCAGTTCTTC	CASSSILRRTSGTNNEQFF
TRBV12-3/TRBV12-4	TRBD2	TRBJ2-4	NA	TGTGCCAGCAGCGTGGGGACTAGCGGGGAAAACATTCAGTACTTC	CASSVGTSGENIQYF
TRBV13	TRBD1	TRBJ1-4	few	TGTGCCAGCAATCCGGACAGGGACCTCTATTACACTAATGAAAAACTGTTTTTT	CASNPDRDLYYTNEKLFF
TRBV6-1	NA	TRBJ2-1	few	TGTGCCAGCAGTGGGTCACTAGGACCGATAGAGCAGTTCTTC	CASSGSLGPIEQFF
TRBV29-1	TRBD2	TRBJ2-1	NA	TGCAGCGTTGATACTAGCGGGATCAATGAGCAGTTCTTC	CSVDTSGINEQFF
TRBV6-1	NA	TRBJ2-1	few	TGTGCCAGCAGTGAAGAAAGGACGCTTAAGCAGTTCTTC	CASSEERTLKQFF
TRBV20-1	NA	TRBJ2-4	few	TGCAGTCATAGAGAAACTGACACAAACATTCAGTACTTC	CSHRETDTNIQYF